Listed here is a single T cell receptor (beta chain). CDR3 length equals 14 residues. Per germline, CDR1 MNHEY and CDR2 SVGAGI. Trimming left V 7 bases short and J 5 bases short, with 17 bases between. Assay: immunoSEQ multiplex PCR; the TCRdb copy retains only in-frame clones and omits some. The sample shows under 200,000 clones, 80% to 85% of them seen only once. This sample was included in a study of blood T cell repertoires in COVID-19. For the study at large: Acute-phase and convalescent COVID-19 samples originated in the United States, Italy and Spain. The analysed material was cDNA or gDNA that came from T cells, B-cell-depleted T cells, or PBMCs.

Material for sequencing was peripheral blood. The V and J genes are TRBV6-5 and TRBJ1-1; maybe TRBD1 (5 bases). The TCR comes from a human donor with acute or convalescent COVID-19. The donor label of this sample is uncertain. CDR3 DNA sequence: TGTGCCAGCACCTCCCCGTTGGGGGGTACTGAAGCTTTCTTT. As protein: CASTSPLGGTEAFF.